One T cell receptor beta chain is described in this entry. Its matching antigen is unknown. The sample's time point: pretreatment peripheral blood. Each patient gave between 1 and 8 samples, pretreatment and on-treatment. The sample comes from a study of PD-L1 blockade in urothelial cancer. Study-level results: Pretreatment peripheral blood TCR clonality that fell below the median predicted better survival among the patients studied.

Every PCR was spiked with synthetic TCR analog templates. The table came from immunoSEQ multiplex PCR; TCRdb's copy has only in-frame clones and leaves some out. The data contain about 95,000 clones, roughly 84% of them singletons. Germline-derived CDR1 and CDR2 are SQVTM and ANQGSEA. The CDR3 is made up of 14 amino acids. Trimming took 7 bases from V and 4 from J; bases not matched to a gene: 8. Here the sequenced sample was PBMCs, taken around atezolizumab (anti-PD-L1) treatment. The clonotype comes from a man in his 60s with urothelial cancer. The rearrangement uses TRBV29-1 and TRBJ2-2, with 8 bases aligning to TRBD2. CDR3 residues: CSGKAGVSTGELFF. The CDR3 region has the DNA TGCAGCGGTAAAGCGGGAGTTAGCACCGGGGAGCTGTTTTTT.